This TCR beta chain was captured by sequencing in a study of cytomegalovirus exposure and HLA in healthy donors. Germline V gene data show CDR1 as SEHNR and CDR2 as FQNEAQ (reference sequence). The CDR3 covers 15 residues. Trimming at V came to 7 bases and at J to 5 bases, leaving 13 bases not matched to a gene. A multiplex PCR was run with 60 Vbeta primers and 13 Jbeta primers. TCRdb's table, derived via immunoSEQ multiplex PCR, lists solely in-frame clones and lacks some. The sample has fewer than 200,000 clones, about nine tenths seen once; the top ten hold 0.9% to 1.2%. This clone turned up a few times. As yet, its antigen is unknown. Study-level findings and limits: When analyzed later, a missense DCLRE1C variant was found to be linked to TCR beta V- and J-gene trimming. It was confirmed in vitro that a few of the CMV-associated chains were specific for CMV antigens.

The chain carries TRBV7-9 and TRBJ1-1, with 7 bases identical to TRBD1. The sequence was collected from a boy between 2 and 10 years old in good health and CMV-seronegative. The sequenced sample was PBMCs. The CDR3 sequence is CASTPLSGGGTEAFF. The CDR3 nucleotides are TGTGCCAGCACCCCTCTTTCAGGGGGAGGTACTGAAGCTTTCTTT.